The 22 T cell receptor beta chains given below trace back to one sample, sequenced in a study of blood T cell repertoires in COVID-19. Sequencing used immunoSEQ multiplex PCR; TCRdb keeps in-frame clones, though not all of them. Among just under 70,000 clones listed, approximately 90% were seen once. The specimen sequenced was peripheral blood. These receptors all stem from a man under 40 with acute or convalescent COVID-19.

The chain recombines TRBV5-6 with TRBJ2-7; no clear D gene. The CDR3 is 14 amino acids. V gave up 3 bases and J gave up 1 base, with 11 bases separating them. CDR1 is SGHDT and CDR2 is YYEEEE in the germline V gene. CDR3 sequence (DNA): TGTGCCAGCAGCTGGGCAGGCGAATCCTACGAGCAGTACTTC. Translation: CASSWAGESYEQYF.

The chain uses TRBV20-1 and TRBJ1-2; 7 bases are shared with TRBD1. The CDR3 runs 16 residues. Germline trimming cut 3 bases from V and 5 bases from J; bases unmatched to any gene: 15. Germline CDR1 reads DFQATT; CDR2 reads SNEGSKA (reference sequence). In DNA form, the CDR3 reads TGCAGTGCTAGTTTGGACAGGTCCTCCTCGGAGTATGGCTACACCTTC. It is translated as CSASLDRSSSEYGYTF.

The V call is TRBV7-9, the J call TRBJ2-1, with 7 bases fitting TRBD2. Germline lookup yields CDR1 SEHNR and CDR2 FQNEAQ (reference sequence). CDR3 length equals 19 residues. V lost 2 bases, J lost 2 bases, and 15 bases stayed unmatched. CDR3 protein: CASSLSVASGLRTYNEQFF. For the CDR3, the DNA is TGTGCCAGCAGCTTAAGTGTAGCCTCGGGACTAAGGACCTACAATGAGCAGTTCTTC.

The chain is built from TRBV5-4 and TRBJ1-6; 7 bases line up with TRBD1. The CDR3 is 17 residues long. CDR1 and CDR2 from the germline V gene are SGHNT and YYREEE (reference sequence). With V trimmed by 5 bases and J by 0 bases, 8 bases remained unmatched. The CDR3 nucleotides are TGTGCCAGCAGACAGGGGACTCCCGGCTCCTATAATTCACCCCTCCACTTT. Translating it yields CASRQGTPGSYNSPLHF.

The CDR3 region is CASSFGEILNYGYTF. The DNA for the CDR3 is TGTGCCAGCAGCTTCGGAGAGATCCTTAACTATGGCTACACCTTC. The genes are TRBV5-6 and TRBJ1-2; D remains ambiguous. V shed 2 bases and J shed 1 base, with 12 bases lying between them. Germline-derived CDR1 and CDR2 are SGHDT and YYEEEE. This CDR3 is built from 15 residues.

This chain joins TRBV30 and TRBJ2-7; TRBD1 matches 9 bases. This CDR3 is built from 12 residues. V was pared by 5 bases and J by 2 bases, with 1 base of the junction left unmatched. From germline, CDR1 is GTSNPN and CDR2 SVGIG (reference sequence). CDR3 loop: CAWGDRAYEQYF. The CDR3 nucleotides are TGTGCCTGGGGGGACAGGGCCTACGAGCAGTACTTC.

The V call is TRBV7-2, the J call TRBJ2-5; 9 bases are a match to TRBD2. J was trimmed by 1 base and V by 4 bases; bases with no gene match: 4. CDR1 and CDR2 from the germline V gene are SGHTA and FQGNSA. This CDR3 is built from 15 residues. The CDR3 sequence: CASSSSGRIQETQYF. In nucleotides, the CDR3 is TGTGCCAGCAGCTCCAGCGGGAGGATCCAAGAGACCCAGTACTTC.

The genes are TRBV29-1 and TRBJ2-2; D remains unclear. Germline CDR1 reads SQVTM; CDR2 reads ANQGSEA. CDR3 length equals 11 residues. Trimming shortened V by 7 bases and J by 7 bases, and 10 bases separated the two germline ends. The CDR3 spells CSARTGGELFF. In DNA form, the CDR3 reads TGCAGCGCAAGAACCGGCGGGGAGCTGTTTTTT.

The V gene is TRBV6-5, the J gene TRBJ2-2; 8 bases are a match to TRBD2. CDR3 length equals 14 residues. Germline values: CDR1 MNHEY, CDR2 SVGAGI. J lost 6 bases, V lost 4 bases, and 4 bases had no gene match. The DNA of the CDR3 is TGTGCCAGCAGTTGGCGGGAGGAAGCCGGGGAGCTGTTTTTT. Translating it yields CASSWREEAGELFF.

The V gene is TRBV18, the J gene TRBJ1-6, with D possibly matching TRBD1 (6 bases). Deletions cut 1 base from V and 7 bases from J, with 20 bases between. The CDR3 spans 18 residues. CDR1 KGHSH and CDR2 LQKENI come from the germline V gene. The CDR3 here is CASSPRTGTLLKNSPLHF. CDR3 bases: TGTGCCAGCTCACCACGAACAGGGACCCTTTTAAAGAATTCACCCCTCCACTTT.

The sample holds one count of this clone. The V call is TRBV19, the J call TRBJ2-7; the match to TRBD1 covers 10 bases. The CDR3 loop spans 15 amino acids. Germline V gene data show CDR1 as LNHDA and CDR2 as SQIVND (reference sequence). V shed 3 bases, J shed 5 bases, and the junction held 7 bases outside the gene matches. CDR3: CASSIGPGTGDEQYF. The CDR3 bases are TGTGCCAGTAGTATTGGACCCGGGACAGGGGACGAGCAGTACTTC.

This rearrangement joins TRBV6-2 or TRBV6-3 to TRBJ1-5; TRBD1 agrees at 8 bases. CDR1 and CDR2 (germline): MNHEY, SVGEGT. The ends lost 5 bases at V and 0 bases at J; junction bases unmatched: 15. This CDR3 is 19 amino acids long. As DNA, the CDR3 is TGTGCCAGCAGTCCGCCCGGGACAGGAAACGCTAATAGCAATCAGCCCCAGCATTTT. The encoded protein is CASSPPGTGNANSNQPQHF.

The CDR3 region is CASSERGVGQVGYSNQPQHF. CDR3 bases: TGTGCCAGCAGTGAGAGGGGGGTTGGACAGGTGGGCTATAGCAATCAGCCCCAGCATTTT. The rearrangement joins TRBV6-1 to TRBJ1-5; 7 bases are shared with TRBD1. Germline CDR1 is MNHNS and CDR2 is SASEGT. V shed 3 bases, J shed 0 bases, and the junction held 17 bases outside the gene matches. The CDR3 runs to 20 residues.

The chain employs TRBV5-1 and TRBJ1-6; D unresolved. The length of the CDR3 is 15 residues. CDR1 is SGHRS, CDR2 YFSETQ, per germline. V shed 6 bases and J shed 6 bases, with 16 bases lying between them. The CDR3 coding sequence is TGCGCCAGCACCCCCTCGGGTCGCGGTAATTCACCCCTCCACTTT. Translation: CASTPSGRGNSPLHF.

The V gene is TRBV19, the J gene TRBJ2-3; tentative D call: TRBD1 (6 bases). V lost 3 bases, J lost 6 bases, and 13 bases lay in between. Germline V lookup: CDR1 LNHDA, CDR2 SQIVND (reference sequence). The CDR3 is 14 residues long. The CDR3 DNA is TGTGCCAGTAGTATGGCAGGGGATCTGGATACGCAGTATTTT. Translating gives CASSMAGDLDTQYF.

The genes are TRBV28 and TRBJ1-2; 7 nucleotides line up with TRBD1. Germline values: CDR1 MDHEN, CDR2 SYDVKM. There are 11 residues in the CDR3. This CDR3 reads CVTGVNYGYTF. Here the CDR3 DNA reads TGTGTTACAGGGGTGAACTATGGCTACACCTTC.

The chain carries TRBV6-5 and TRBJ1-3; TRBD1 aligns across 7 bases. V lost 6 bases and J lost 2; bases outside the gene matches: 4. Germline V gene data show CDR1 as MNHEY and CDR2 as SVGAGI. This CDR3 contains 14 residues. The CDR3 nucleotides read TGTGCCAGCAGGCCCCAGGGGGCTGGAAACACCATATATTTT. Protein sequence: CASRPQGAGNTIYF.

The table lists this clone with a count of one. The chain carries TRBV28 and TRBJ2-7; tentatively, D is TRBD2 (5 bases). Germline CDR1 reads MDHEN; CDR2 reads SYDVKM. The CDR3 totals 15 residues. Trimming took 7 bases from V and 12 from J, leaving 28 bases between them. CDR3 bases: TGTGCCAGCAAAAGCCCCGAGGCTAGCAGAGGAGAGTGGTACTTC. Protein product: CASKSPEASRGEWYF.

The V call is TRBV3-1 (or the pseudogene TRBV3-2), the J call TRBJ1-1; D not resolved. This CDR3 region has 13 residues. Germline assignment: CDR1 LGHDT and CDR2 YNNKEL (reference sequence). Deletions cut 3 bases from V and 4 bases from J, with 9 bases between. The CDR3 bases are TGTGCCAGCAGCCATGGGCTCAGCACTGAAGCTTTCTTT. It codes for CASSHGLSTEAFF.

This CDR3 reads CASSPQAGDYNEQFF. CDR3 DNA: TGTGCCAGCAGCCCCCAAGCGGGAGACTACAATGAGCAGTTCTTC. This chain connects TRBV9 to TRBJ2-1, with 8 positions matching TRBD2. V lost 4 bases, J lost 3 bases, and 6 bases stayed unmatched. The CDR3 runs to 15 residues. Germline CDR1 is SGDLS and CDR2 is YYNGEE.

The rearrangement joins TRBV19 to TRBJ2-7; TRBD1 agrees at 7 bases. Losses at the gene ends were 7 bases for V and 3 bases for J; bases not matched to a gene: 12. The V gene's germline CDR1 is LNHDA and CDR2 SQIVND (reference sequence). The CDR3 loop spans 15 amino acids. CDR3 sequence: CASNGGQALFYEQYF. The CDR3 DNA is TGTGCCAGTAACGGCGGACAGGCCTTGTTCTACGAGCAGTACTTC.

The sample holds one count of this clone. J is TRBJ1-5 and V is TRBV4-2; 8 bases are a match to TRBD1. CDR3 length: 15 amino acids. J lost 5 bases, V lost 3 bases, and 6 bases had no gene match. The germline V gene encodes CDR1 LGHNA and CDR2 YNFKEQ. CDR3 in DNA: TGTGCCAGCAGCCAGCAGGGGGCTAAAGATCAGCCCCAGCATTTT. Translating it yields CASSQQGAKDQPQHF.